A single sample is the source of the 9 T cell receptor beta chains below, sequenced in a study of T-cell reconstitution after alpha-beta-depleted transplantation in children. Unique molecular identifiers were incorporated when the TCRbeta library was constructed. TCRdb processed the PCR reads anew with MiXCR; each CDR3 protein has one entry. The sample yields 45,000 or so distinct CDR3 sequences, under 60% seen once. Sequences were derived from peripheral blood, sampled before TCRalphabeta/CD19-depleted stem cell transplant. The source is a boy in the first two years of life with SCID, due to receive a stem cell transplant.

There are many counts of this clonotype. The chain uses TRBV6-1 and TRBJ2-1; D not resolved. CDR3 size: 12 residues. The germline CDR1 and CDR2 sequences are MNHNS and SASEGT. V lost 6 bases and J 3 bases, leaving 6 bases between the germline ends. CDR3 residues: CASSDSYNEQFF. CDR3 DNA sequence: TGTGCCAGCAGCGATAGCTACAATGAGCAGTTCTTC.

The chain joins TRBV20-1 to TRBJ2-1, with D possibly called TRBD1 or TRBD2 (6 bases each). Trimming stripped 2 bases from V and 7 bases from J, with 21 bases between. CDR1 is DFQATT and CDR2 is SNEGSKA in the germline V gene (reference sequence). The CDR3 covers 16 residues. The DNA for the CDR3 is TGCAGTGCTAGAAGAACAGGGCCCGGGACTTGGAATGAGCAGTTCTTC. This sequence encodes CSARRTGPGTWNEQFF.

The chain links TRBV24-1 to TRBJ2-1; 13 bases align to TRBD2. After removal of 0 bases from V and 9 bases from J, the junction contained 1 base not matched to a gene. The germline V gene encodes CDR1 KGHDR and CDR2 SFDVKD. The CDR3 totals 15 residues. CDR3 sequence (DNA): TGTGCCACCAGTGATTTGACTAGCGGGGGGGCTGAGCAGTTCTTC. Protein: CATSDLTSGGAEQFF.

Notes on this clonotype: The junction does not match germline at one end; this may be a read error. The J gene is TRBJ2-1, the V gene TRBV27; D is ambiguous. The germline V gene has CDR1 MNHEY and CDR2 SMNVEV (reference sequence). The CDR3 consists of 14 residues. This chain's CDR3 is CASSLEQGYIEQFF. CDR3 sequence (DNA): TGTGCCAGCAGTTTAGAACAAGGATACATTGAGCAGTTCTTC.

This chain connects TRBV10-1 to TRBJ2-2; no reliable D call. This CDR3 comprises 15 residues. CDR1 is WNHNN, CDR2 SYGVQD, per germline (reference sequence). The germline V and J ends were trimmed by 7 bases and 1 base, with 13 bases remaining between them. CDR3 amino acids: CASTETVENTGELFF. For the CDR3, the DNA is TGCGCCAGCACCGAGACCGTGGAGAACACCGGGGAGCTGTTTTTT.

The count of this clonotype is one. The chain combines TRBV7-9 with TRBJ2-7; D tentatively reads TRBD1 or TRBD2 (5 bases each). The CDR3 runs 14 residues. Germline V gene lookup returns CDR1 SEHNR and CDR2 FQNEAQ (reference sequence). The germline V and J ends were trimmed by 5 bases and 0 bases, with 11 bases remaining between them. CDR3 sequence: CASSPAGSSYEQYF. CDR3 nucleotide sequence: TGTGCCAGCAGCCCAGCAGGGAGCTCCTACGAGCAGTACTTC.

For this clonotype: The junction differs from germline at one of its ends, possibly a read error. V usage is TRBV20-1 and J usage is TRBJ2-7; D is tentatively TRBD1 or TRBD2 (7 bases each). Looked up from germline, CDR1 is DFQATT and CDR2 is SNEGSKA (reference sequence). The CDR3 sequence is 17 residues long. The CDR3 loop is CCARPPPGGGSSYEQYF. The CDR3, as DNA: TGCTGTGCTAGACCTCCACCAGGGGGGGGAAGCTCCTACGAGCAGTACTTC.

The chain recombines TRBV20-1 with TRBJ2-1; D perhaps matches TRBD2 (6 bases). Trimming left V 1 base short and J 5 bases short, with 12 bases between. CDR1 DFQATT and CDR2 SNEGSKA come from the germline V gene (reference sequence). The CDR3 is made up of 14 amino acids. CDR3 coding DNA: TGCAGTGCTAGAGTTGGCGGGGACCACAATGAGCAGTTCTTC. Its translation: CSARVGGDHNEQFF.

This clonotype was detected ten times or more. V is TRBV10-1 and J is TRBJ2-5, with D tentatively TRBD2 (6 bases). The germline V and J ends were trimmed by 2 bases and 5 bases, with 15 bases remaining between them. The CDR3 is 15 residues long. Per the germline V gene, CDR1 is WNHNN and CDR2 is SYGVQD (reference sequence). The CDR3, as DNA: TGCGCCAGCAGTGAGGGGGGGTCCTCCGGGGAGACCCAGTACTTC. Translation gives CASSEGGSSGETQYF.